Listed below are T cell receptor beta chains from one sample, sequenced in a study of cytomegalovirus exposure and HLA in healthy donors. Clones were read by immunoSEQ multiplex PCR, and TCRdb kept only the in-frame ones, dropping some. The sample lists roughly 220,000 clones, around four fifths seen once, with around 15% in the top ten. Sequencing was performed on PBMCs. The receptors stem from a woman in her thirties in good health and CMV-seropositive. CDR3s include the opening cysteine and the closing phenylalanine or tryptophan. D genes are given only for firm matches. Expanded clones are given a class, and other clones once, few, many or no size at all.

j_call v_call clone_size d_call cdr3_aa cdr3_nt
TRBJ2-2 TRBV9 . . CASSLMAGELFF TGTGCCAGCAGCCTCATGGCGGGGGAGCTGTTTTTT
TRBJ1-2 TRBV19 once . CASSIPGWGYTF TGTGCCAGTAGTATCCCAGGTTGGGGCTACACCTTC
TRBJ1-4 TRBV5-4 few . CASSQGGTTEKLFF TGTGCCAGCAGCCAAGGCGGGACAACTGAAAAACTGTTTTTT
TRBJ1-2 TRBV7-8 . . CASSLLVGGSYGYTF TGTGCCAGCAGCCTGCTAGTGGGGGGAAGCTATGGCTACACCTTC
TRBJ2-7 TRBV27 . TRBD1 CASSFGTGDYEQYF TGTGCCAGCAGTTTTGGGACAGGGGATTACGAGCAGTACTTC
TRBJ2-3 TRBV9 . . CASSGGAGDKTDTQYF TGTGCCAGCAGCGGCGGGGCAGGGGATAAGACAGATACGCAGTATTTT
TRBJ1-2 TRBV30 few TRBD1 CAWSVLDRGQIDYGYTF TGTGCCTGGAGTGTACTGGACAGGGGGCAGATCGACTATGGCTACACCTTC
TRBJ1-2 TRBV9 . . CASSGSTANYGYTF TGTGCCAGCAGCGGCTCGACAGCTAACTATGGCTACACCTTC
TRBJ2-7 TRBV7-9 . TRBD1 CASSATGMMYEQYF TGTGCCAGCAGCGCGACAGGGATGATGTACGAGCAGTACTTC
TRBJ2-7 TRBV6-5 . . CASSYSSSKYYEQYF TGTGCCAGCAGTTACTCGAGTAGCAAATACTACGAGCAGTACTTC
TRBJ2-1 TRBV7-2 . . CASTPLGSLENEQFF TGTGCCAGCACCCCTCTGGGGTCACTAGAAAATGAGCAGTTCTTC
TRBJ2-4 TRBV27 . . CASSLSRENIQYF TGTGCCAGCAGTTTATCGAGAGAAAACATTCAGTACTTC
TRBJ1-2 TRBV28 . TRBD1 CASRYSGQGITYGYTF TGTGCCAGCAGGTATTCGGGACAGGGTATAACGTATGGCTACACCTTC
TRBJ2-3 TRBV18 . . CASSPPSDTQYF TGTGCCAGCTCACCCCCCTCAGATACGCAGTATTTT
TRBJ2-1 TRBV30 few . CAWSSGGYNEQFF TGTGCCTGGAGTTCGGGCGGTTACAATGAGCAGTTCTTC
TRBJ2-7 TRBV7-9 . . CASSFYQGGSYEQYF TGTGCCAGCAGCTTTTACCAGGGTGGCTCCTACGAGCAGTACTTC
TRBJ2-7 TRBV6-1 . . CASSETADATYEQYF TGTGCCAGCAGTGAGACGGCGGATGCTACCTACGAGCAGTACTTC
TRBJ2-7 TRBV6-1 . . CASRAGQNYYEQYF TGTGCCAGCAGGGCCGGACAGAATTACTACGAGCAGTACTTC
TRBJ1-5 TRBV6-1 . . CASSGWSSNQPQHF TGTGCCAGCAGTGGCTGGTCCAGCAATCAGCCCCAGCATTTT
TRBJ2-3 TRBV7-7 . TRBD2 CASASGEGIGTQYF TGTGCTAGCGCTAGCGGGGAGGGTATCGGTACGCAGTATTTT
TRBJ2-7 TRBV7-9 few . CASSLIVQDEQYF TGTGCCAGCAGCTTAATCGTTCAGGACGAGCAGTACTTC
TRBJ2-5 TRBV5-5 . . CASSLPGPGTQYF TGTGCCAGCAGCTTACCGGGGCCGGGGACCCAGTACTTC
TRBJ1-4 TRBV27 once . CASSLRGTNEKLFF TGTGCCAGCAGTTTAAGGGGAACTAATGAAAAACTGTTTTTT
TRBJ2-7 TRBV18 . . CASSPRTGFAYEQYF TGTGCCAGCTCACCACGTACAGGGTTTGCTTACGAGCAGTACTTC
TRBJ2-6 TRBV11-2 . . CASSPRDSFLSGANVLTF TGTGCCAGCAGCCCCCGGGATAGCTTTCTCTCTGGGGCCAACGTCCTGACTTTC
TRBJ2-3 TRBV30 . TRBD2 CAWSVRGTSLPGGDTQYF TGTGCCTGGAGTGTACGCGGGACTAGCCTCCCAGGTGGAGATACGCAGTATTTT